This TCR beta chain derives from a study of shared clonotypes between healthy human individuals. Turning to the study itself: Ranging from 18 to 49 in age, donors were a couple of women and a few men. Study-wide points: Some naive CD4 clonotypes, 5% to 5.5%, turned up in common across a handful of donors.

This CDR3 contains 19 residues. Germline trimming cut 1 base from V and 4 bases from J; bases unmatched to any gene: 13. Germline V CDR1 and CDR2: LNHDA, SQIVND (reference sequence). Only in-frame clones appear in the TCRdb table, and some are missing; sequencing was by immunoSEQ multiplex PCR. This sample has under 2,500,000 clones, with 95% found just once. Of note for this clone: Its matching antigen is unknown.

The sequenced sample was naive CD4+ T cells sorted from blood. The sample's subset: CD45RA+ positively selected. The source of this sequence is a man aged 18 to 29 in good health. The chain is built from TRBV19 and TRBJ2-6, with 7 bases lining up with TRBD1. The CDR3 nucleotides are TGTGCCAGTAGTATAGGGTGGAAGAGGGGGCCCTACGGGGCCAACGTCCTGACTTTC. Translated, it gives CASSIGWKRGPYGANVLTF.